What follows is one TCR beta chain and its context. Antigen unknown. The source of the sample is a study of OX40 agonist ivuxolimab in advanced cancers. At the level of the study: Cohort: around 83% men, mean age 60, aged about 23 to 79. The study's findings and limits: On average, CD8+ T cells had more expanded clones than CD4+.

This table comes from immunoSEQ multiplex PCR, and its TCRdb copy is limited to in-frame clones, with some not included. The sample consists of 90,000 to 120,000 clones, roughly 90% of them appearing once. Trimming left V 0 bases short and J 7 bases short, with 19 bases between. The CDR3 is made up of 16 amino acids. CDR1 SGHTS and CDR2 YDEGEE come from the germline V gene. The sequence derives from an adult with an advanced solid tumor such as melanoma, head and neck, liver or kidney cancer. This sample comprised CD4+ or CD8+ T cells sorted from blood, obtained in a trial of the OX40 agonist ivuxolimab. The chain employs TRBV5-8 and TRBJ2-5; TRBD1 is a possible D gene (5 bases). CDR3 loop: CASSLARQSTWGTQYF. The CDR3 nucleotides are TGTGCCAGCAGCTTGGCTCGACAGTCCACCTGGGGGACCCAGTACTTC.